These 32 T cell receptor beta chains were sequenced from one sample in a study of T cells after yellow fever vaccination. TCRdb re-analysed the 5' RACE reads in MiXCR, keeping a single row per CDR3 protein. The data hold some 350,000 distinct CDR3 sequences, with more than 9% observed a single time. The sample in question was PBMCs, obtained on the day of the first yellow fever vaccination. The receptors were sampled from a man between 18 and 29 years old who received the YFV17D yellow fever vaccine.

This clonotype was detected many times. The CDR3 DNA follows: TGTGCCAGCAGTGAATCCGGGACTAGGGGGGATACGCAGTATTTT. Its translation: CASSESGTRGDTQYF. J is TRBJ2-3 and V is TRBV6-4, with 8 bases matching TRBD2. Trimming cost V 3 bases and J 6 bases; bases outside gene matches: 8. The germline V gene encodes CDR1 MRHNA and CDR2 SNTAGT. The CDR3 runs 15 residues.

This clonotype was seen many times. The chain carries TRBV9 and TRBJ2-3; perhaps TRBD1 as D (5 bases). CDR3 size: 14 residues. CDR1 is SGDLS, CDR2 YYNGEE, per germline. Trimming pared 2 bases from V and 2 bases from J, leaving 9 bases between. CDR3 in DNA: TGTGCCAGCAGCGTCCAAGGGGTCACAGATACGCAGTATTTT. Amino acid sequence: CASSVQGVTDTQYF. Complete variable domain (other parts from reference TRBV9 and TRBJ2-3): DSGVTQTPKHLITATGQRVTLRCSPRSGDLSVYWYQQSLDQGLQFLIQYYNGEERAKGNILERFSAQQFPDLHSELNLSSLELGDSALYFCASSVQGVTDTQYFGPGTRLTVL.

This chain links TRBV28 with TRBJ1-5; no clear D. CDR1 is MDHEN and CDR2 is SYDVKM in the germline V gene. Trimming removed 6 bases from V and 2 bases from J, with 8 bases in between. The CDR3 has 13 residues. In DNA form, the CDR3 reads TGTGCCAGCAGATACGATGGCAATCAGCCCCAGCATTTT. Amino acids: CASRYDGNQPQHF.

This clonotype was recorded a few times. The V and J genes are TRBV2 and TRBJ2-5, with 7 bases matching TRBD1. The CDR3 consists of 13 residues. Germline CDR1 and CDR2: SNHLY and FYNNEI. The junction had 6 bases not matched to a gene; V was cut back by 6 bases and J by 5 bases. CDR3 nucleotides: TGTGCCAGCAGCCCCGACAGGGATGAGACCCAGTACTTC. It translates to CASSPDRDETQYF.

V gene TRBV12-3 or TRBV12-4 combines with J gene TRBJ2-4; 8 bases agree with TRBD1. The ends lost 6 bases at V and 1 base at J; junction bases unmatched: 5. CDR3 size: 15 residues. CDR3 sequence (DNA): TGTGCCAGCAGCCGCCAGGGGGCTGCCAAAAACATTCAGTACTTC. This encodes CASSRQGAAKNIQYF.

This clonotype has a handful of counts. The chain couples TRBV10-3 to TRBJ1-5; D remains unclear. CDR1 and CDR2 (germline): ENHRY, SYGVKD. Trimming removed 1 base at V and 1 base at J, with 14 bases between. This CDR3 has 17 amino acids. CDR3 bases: TGTGCCATCAGTGAGTATCAGTTAGGAGGAAGCAATCAGCCCCAGCATTTT. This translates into CAISEYQLGGSNQPQHF.

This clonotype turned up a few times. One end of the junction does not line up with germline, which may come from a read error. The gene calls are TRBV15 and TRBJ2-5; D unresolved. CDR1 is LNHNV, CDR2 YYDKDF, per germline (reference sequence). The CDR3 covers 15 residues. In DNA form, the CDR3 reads TGTGCCACCAGCAGAGATAAGAGGCAGGCCCCATTTCTGAACTTC. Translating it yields CATSRDKRQAPFLNF.

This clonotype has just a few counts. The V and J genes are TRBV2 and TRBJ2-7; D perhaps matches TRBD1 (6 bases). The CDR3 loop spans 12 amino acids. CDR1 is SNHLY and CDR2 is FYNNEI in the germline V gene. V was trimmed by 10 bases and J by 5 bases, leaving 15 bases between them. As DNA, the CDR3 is TGTGCCACGGAGATGAACAGGGACGAGCAGTACGTC. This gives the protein CATEMNRDEQYV.

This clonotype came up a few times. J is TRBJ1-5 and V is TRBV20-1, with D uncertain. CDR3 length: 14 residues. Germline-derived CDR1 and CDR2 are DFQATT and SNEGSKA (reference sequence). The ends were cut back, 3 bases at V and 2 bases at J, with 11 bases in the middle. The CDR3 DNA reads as TGCAGTGCTAGTCCCCAGCCGGGCAATCAGCCCCAGCATTTT. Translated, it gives CSASPQPGNQPQHF.

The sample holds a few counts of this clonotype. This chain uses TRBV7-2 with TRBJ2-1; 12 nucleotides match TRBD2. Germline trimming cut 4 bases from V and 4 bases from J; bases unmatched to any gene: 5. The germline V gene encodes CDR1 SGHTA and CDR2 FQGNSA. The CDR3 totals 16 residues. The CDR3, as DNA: TGTGCCAGCAGCTCTGGACTAGCGGGGAGATACAATGAGCAGTTCTTC. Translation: CASSSGLAGRYNEQFF.

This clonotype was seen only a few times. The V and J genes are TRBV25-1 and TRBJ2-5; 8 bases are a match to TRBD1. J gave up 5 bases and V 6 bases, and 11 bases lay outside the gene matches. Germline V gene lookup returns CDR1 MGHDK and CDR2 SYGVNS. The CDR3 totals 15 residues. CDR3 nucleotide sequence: TGTGCCAGCAGATCAGGACAGGGAGAATGGGAGACCCAGTACTTC. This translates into CASRSGQGEWETQYF.

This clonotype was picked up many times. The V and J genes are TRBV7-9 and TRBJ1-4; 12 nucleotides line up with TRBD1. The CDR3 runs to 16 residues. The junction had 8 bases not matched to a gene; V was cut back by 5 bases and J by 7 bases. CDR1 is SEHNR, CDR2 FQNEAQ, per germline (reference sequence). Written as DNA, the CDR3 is TGTGCCAGCAGCCTCCTCGGGACAGGGGGCTTTGAAAAACTGTTTTTT. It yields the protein CASSLLGTGGFEKLFF.

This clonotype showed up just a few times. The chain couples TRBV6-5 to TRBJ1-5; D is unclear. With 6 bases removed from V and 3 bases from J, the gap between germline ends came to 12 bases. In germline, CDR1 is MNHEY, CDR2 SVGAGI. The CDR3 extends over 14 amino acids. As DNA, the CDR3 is TGTGCCAGCAGCCCGAATCGGGTCAATCAGCCCCAGCATTTT. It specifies CASSPNRVNQPQHF.

CDR3 sequence reads: CASSKESTGVGTEAFF. As DNA, the CDR3 is TGTGCCAGCAGTAAGGAATCGACAGGGGTGGGCACTGAAGCTTTCTTT. The chain links TRBV6-2 or TRBV6-3 to TRBJ1-1, with TRBD1 identical over 8 bases. This CDR3 comprises 16 residues. Looked up from germline, CDR1 is MNHEY and CDR2 is SVGEGT. V dropped 5 bases and J dropped 4; count of bases not matched to a gene: 12.

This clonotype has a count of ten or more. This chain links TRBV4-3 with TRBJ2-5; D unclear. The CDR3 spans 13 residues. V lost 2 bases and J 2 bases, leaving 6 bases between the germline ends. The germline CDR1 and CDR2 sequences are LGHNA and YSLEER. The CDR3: CASSQSRQETQYF. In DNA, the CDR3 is TGCGCCAGCAGCCAAAGCAGGCAAGAGACCCAGTACTTC.

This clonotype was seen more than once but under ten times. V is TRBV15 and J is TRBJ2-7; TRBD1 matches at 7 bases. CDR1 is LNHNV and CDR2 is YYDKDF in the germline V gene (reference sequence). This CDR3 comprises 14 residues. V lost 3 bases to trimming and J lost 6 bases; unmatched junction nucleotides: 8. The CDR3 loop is CATSRGQSIGEQYV. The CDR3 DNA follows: TGTGCCACCAGCAGGGGACAGTCAATTGGCGAGCAGTACGTC.

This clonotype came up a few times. CDR3 sequence (DNA): TGTGCCAGCAGTTACTCGAGTACTCAGCCCCAGCATTTT. Protein product: CASSYSSTQPQHF. The V gene is TRBV6-2 or TRBV6-3, the J gene TRBJ1-5; no clear D gene. The CDR3 spans 13 residues. The ends were cut back, 0 bases at V and 6 bases at J, with 6 bases in the middle. Germline V lookup: CDR1 MNHEY, CDR2 SVGEGT.

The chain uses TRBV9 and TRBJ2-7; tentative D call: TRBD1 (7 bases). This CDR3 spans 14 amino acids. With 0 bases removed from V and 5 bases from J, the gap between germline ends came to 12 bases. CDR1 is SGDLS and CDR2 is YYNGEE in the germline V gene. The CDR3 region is CASSVDRGGNEQYF. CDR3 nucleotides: TGTGCCAGCAGCGTAGACAGGGGCGGGAACGAGCAGTACTTC. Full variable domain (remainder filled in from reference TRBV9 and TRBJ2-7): DSGVTQTPKHLITATGQRVTLRCSPRSGDLSVYWYQQSLDQGLQFLIQYYNGEERAKGNILERFSAQQFPDLHSELNLSSLELGDSALYFCASSVDRGGNEQYFGPGTRLTVT.

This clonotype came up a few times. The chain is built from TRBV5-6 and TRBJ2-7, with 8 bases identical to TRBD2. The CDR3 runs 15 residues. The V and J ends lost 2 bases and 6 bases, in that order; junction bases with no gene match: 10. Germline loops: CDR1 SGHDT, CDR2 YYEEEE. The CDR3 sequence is CASSFRTTREGEQYF. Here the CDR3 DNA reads TGTGCCAGCAGCTTTAGGACCACCCGGGAGGGCGAGCAGTACTTC.

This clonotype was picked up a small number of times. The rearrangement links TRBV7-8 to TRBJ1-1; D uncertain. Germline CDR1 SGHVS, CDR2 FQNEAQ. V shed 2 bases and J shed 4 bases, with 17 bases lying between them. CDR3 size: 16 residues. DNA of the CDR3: TGTGCCAGCAGCTTACCGACATCGGTAGAGGTCACTGAAGCTTTCTTT. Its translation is CASSLPTSVEVTEAFF.

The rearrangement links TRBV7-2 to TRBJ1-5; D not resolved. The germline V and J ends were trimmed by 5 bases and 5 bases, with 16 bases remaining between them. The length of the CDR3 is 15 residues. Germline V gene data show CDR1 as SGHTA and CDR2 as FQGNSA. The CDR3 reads CASSPAVIMDQPQHF. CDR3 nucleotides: TGTGCCAGCAGCCCCGCGGTTATTATGGATCAGCCCCAGCATTTT.

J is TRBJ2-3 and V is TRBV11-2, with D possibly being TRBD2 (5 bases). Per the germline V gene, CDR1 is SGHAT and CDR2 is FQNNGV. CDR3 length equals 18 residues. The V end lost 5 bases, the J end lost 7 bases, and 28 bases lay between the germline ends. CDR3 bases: TGTGCCAGCAGCCCCCCGAGCGGACGGGTCTCAAAAGGGAATACGCAGTATTTT. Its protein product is CASSPPSGRVSKGNTQYF. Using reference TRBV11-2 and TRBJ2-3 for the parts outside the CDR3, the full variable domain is EAGVAQSPRYKIIEKRQSVAFWCNPISGHATLYWYQQILGQGPKLLIQFQNNGVVDDSQLPKDRFSAERLKGVDSTLKIQPAKLEDSAVYLCASSPPSGRVSKGNTQYFGPGTRLTVL.

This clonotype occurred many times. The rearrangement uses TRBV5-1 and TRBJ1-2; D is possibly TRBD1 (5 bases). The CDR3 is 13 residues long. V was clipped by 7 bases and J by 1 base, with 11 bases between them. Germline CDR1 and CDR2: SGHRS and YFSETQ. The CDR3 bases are TGCGCCAGCCGTGACAGCGTTAACTATGGCTACACCTTC. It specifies CASRDSVNYGYTF. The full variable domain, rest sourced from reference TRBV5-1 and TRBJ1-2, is KAGVTQTPRYLIKTRGQQVTLSCSPISGHRSVSWYQQTPGQGLQFLFEYFSETQRNKGNFPGRFSGRQFSNSRSEMNVSTLELGDSALYLCASRDSVNYGYTFGSGTRLTVV.

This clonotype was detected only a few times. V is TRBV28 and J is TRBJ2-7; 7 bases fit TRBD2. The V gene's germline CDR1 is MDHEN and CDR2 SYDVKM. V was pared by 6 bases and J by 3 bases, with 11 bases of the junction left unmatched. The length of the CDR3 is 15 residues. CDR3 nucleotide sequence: TGTGCCAGCAGGCCAGCGGGAACAGGAGACTACGAGCAGTACGTC. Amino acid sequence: CASRPAGTGDYEQYV.

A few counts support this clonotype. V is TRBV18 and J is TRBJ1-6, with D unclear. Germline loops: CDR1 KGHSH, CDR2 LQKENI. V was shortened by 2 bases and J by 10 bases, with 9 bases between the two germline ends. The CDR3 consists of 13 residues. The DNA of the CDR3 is TGTGCCAGCTCACCATATCGGGAATCACCCCTCCACTTT. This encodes CASSPYRESPLHF.

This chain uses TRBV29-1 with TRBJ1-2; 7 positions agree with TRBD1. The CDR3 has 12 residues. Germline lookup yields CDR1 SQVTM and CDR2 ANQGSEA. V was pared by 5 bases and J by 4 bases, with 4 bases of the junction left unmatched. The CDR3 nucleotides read TGCAGCGTTCGACAGGGTAGCTATGGCTACACCTTC. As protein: CSVRQGSYGYTF.

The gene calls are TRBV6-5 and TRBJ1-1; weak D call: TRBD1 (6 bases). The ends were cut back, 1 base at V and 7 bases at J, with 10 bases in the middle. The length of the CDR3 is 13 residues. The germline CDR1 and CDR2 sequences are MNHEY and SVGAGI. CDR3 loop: CASSYYIQGEAFF. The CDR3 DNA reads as TGTGCCAGCAGTTACTACATACAGGGTGAAGCTTTCTTT.

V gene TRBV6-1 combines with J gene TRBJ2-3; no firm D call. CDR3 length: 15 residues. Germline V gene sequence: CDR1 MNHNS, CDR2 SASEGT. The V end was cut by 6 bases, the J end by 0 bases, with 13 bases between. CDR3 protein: CASRGSLWSTDTQYF. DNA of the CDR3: TGTGCCAGCAGGGGGTCCCTCTGGAGCACAGATACGCAGTATTTT.

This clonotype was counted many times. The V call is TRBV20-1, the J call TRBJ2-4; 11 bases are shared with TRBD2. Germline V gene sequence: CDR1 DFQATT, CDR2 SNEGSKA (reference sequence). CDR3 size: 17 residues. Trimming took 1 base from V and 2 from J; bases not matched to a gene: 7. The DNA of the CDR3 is TGCAGTGCTAGAGTAATAGCGGGGGGGCCTACCAAAAACATTCAGTACTTC. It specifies CSARVIAGGPTKNIQYF.

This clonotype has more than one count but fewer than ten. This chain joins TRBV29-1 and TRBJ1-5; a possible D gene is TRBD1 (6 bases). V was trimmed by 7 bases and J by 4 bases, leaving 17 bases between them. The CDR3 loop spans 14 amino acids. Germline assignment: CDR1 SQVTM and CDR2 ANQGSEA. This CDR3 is CSAIPEGGNQPQHF. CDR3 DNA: TGCAGCGCCATTCCCGAGGGGGGTAATCAGCCCCAGCATTTT. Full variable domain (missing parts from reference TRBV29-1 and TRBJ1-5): SAVISQKPSRDICQRGTSLTIQCQVDSQVTMMFWYRQQPGQSLTLIATANQGSEATYESGFVIDKFPISRPNLTFSTLTVSNMSPEDSSIYLCSAIPEGGNQPQHFGDGTRLSIL.

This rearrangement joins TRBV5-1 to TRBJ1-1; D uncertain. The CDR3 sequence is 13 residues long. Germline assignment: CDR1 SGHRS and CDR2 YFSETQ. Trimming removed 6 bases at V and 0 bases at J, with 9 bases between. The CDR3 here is CASTPGMNTEAFF. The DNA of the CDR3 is TGCGCCAGCACCCCGGGGATGAACACTGAAGCTTTCTTT.

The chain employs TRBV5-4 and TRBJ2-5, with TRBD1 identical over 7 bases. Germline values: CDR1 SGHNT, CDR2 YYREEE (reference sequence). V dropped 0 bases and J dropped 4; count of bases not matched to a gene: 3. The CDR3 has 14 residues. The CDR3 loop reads CASSLDRGTETQYF. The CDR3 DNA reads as TGTGCCAGCAGCTTGGACAGGGGAACAGAGACCCAGTACTTC.